This entry lists 3 T cell receptor beta chains sequenced from one sample in a study of cytomegalovirus exposure and HLA in healthy donors. The PCR was carried out with 60 Vbeta primers and 13 Jbeta primers. TCRdb's copy holds only in-frame clones and misses some; the assay was immunoSEQ multiplex PCR. The data show 35,000 to 40,000 clones, with 60% to 70% seen just once and roughly a sixth held by the top ten. Material: PBMCs. The source is a man aged 50 to 60 in good health and CMV-seropositive.

The rearrangement links TRBV2 to TRBJ1-2, with TRBD1 matching over 7 bases. This CDR3 comprises 15 residues. Germline CDR1 reads SNHLY; CDR2 reads FYNNEI. After removal of 5 bases from V and 0 bases from J, the junction contained 6 bases not matched to a gene. The CDR3 here is CASSRDRAANYGYTF. The CDR3 nucleotides read TGTGCCAGCAGTCGCGACAGGGCTGCTAACTATGGCTACACCTTC.

Many counts were recorded for this clone. The chain joins TRBV6-1 to TRBJ2-7; D gene unclear. V gave up 8 bases and J gave up 2 bases, with 10 bases separating them. The germline V gene has CDR1 MNHNS and CDR2 SASEGT. There are 12 residues in the CDR3. The CDR3 bases are TGTGCCAGCCGGTCAGGCCCCTACGAGCAGTACTTC. Its translation: CASRSGPYEQYF.

This clone appeared a single time. The chain has TRBV7-2 and TRBJ2-7, with 8 bases that match TRBD1. From germline, CDR1 is SGHTA and CDR2 FQGNSA. The CDR3 is 14 residues long. J gave up 2 bases and V 3 bases, and 3 bases lay outside the gene matches. CDR3 protein: CASSFQTGAYEQYF. The CDR3 DNA follows: TGTGCCAGCAGCTTCCAGACAGGGGCCTACGAGCAGTACTTC.